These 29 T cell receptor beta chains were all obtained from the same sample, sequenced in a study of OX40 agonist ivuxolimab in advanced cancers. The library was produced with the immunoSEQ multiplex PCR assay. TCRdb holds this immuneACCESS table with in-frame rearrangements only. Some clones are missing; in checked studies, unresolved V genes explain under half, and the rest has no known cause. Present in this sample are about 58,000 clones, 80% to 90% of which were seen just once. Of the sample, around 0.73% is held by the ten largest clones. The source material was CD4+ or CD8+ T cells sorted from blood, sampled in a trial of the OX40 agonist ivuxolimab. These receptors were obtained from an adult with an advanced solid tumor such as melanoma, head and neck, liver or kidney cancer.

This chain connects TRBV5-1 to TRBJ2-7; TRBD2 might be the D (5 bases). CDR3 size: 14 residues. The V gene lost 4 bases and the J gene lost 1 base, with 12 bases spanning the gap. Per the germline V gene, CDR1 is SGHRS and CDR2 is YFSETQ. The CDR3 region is CASSSYGNSYEQYF. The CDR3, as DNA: TGCGCCAGCAGCAGCTACGGGAATTCCTACGAGCAGTACTTC.

The CDR3 region has the DNA TGTGCCAGCAGTTACGGAAAGGAGACCCAGTACTTC. It translates to CASSYGKETQYF. V is TRBV6-5 and J is TRBJ2-5; D gene unclear. This CDR3 region has 12 residues. CDR1 and CDR2 from the germline V gene are MNHEY and SVGAGI. Trimming removed 2 bases at V and 5 bases at J, with 6 bases between.

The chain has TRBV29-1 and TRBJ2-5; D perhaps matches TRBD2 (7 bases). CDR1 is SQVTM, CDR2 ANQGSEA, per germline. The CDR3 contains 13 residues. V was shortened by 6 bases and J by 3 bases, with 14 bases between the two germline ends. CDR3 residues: CSVKGGEKETQYF. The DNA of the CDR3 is TGCAGCGTCAAAGGGGGGGAGAAAGAGACCCAGTACTTC.

The CDR3 reads CASSIAGGYEQYF. DNA of the CDR3: TGTGCCAGCAGCATAGCGGGAGGGTACGAGCAGTACTTC. The chain is built from TRBV28 and TRBJ2-7, with 11 positions matching TRBD2. Germline lookup yields CDR1 MDHEN and CDR2 SYDVKM. After removal of 6 bases from V and 4 bases from J, the junction contained 2 bases not matched to a gene. The CDR3 has 13 residues.

The CDR3 is CASTPGGYSYEQYF. The CDR3 DNA sequence: TGTGCCAGCACCCCCGGGGGGTACTCCTACGAGCAGTACTTC. The V call is TRBV6-6, the J call TRBJ2-7; TRBD2 aligns across 7 bases. J lost 0 bases, V lost 7 bases, and 6 bases had no gene match. This CDR3 has 14 amino acids. The germline gives CDR1 MNHNY, CDR2 SVGAGI (reference sequence).

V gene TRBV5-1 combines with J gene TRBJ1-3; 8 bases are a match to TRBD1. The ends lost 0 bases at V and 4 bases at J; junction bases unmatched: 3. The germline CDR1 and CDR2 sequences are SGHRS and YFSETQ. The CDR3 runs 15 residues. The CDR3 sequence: CASSLVAGGGNTIYF. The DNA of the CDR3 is TGCGCCAGCAGCTTGGTCGCAGGGGGCGGAAACACCATATATTTT.

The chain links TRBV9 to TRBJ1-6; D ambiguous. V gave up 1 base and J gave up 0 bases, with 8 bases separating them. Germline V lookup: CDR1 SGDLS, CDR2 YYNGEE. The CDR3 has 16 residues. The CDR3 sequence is CASSVTGSSYNSPLHF. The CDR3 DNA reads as TGTGCCAGCAGCGTAACCGGGAGCTCCTATAATTCACCCCTCCACTTT.

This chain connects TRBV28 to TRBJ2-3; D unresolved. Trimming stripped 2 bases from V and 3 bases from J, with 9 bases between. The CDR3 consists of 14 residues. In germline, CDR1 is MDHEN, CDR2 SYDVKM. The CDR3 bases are TGTGCCAGCAGTTTACGGCAGTTTACAGATACGCAGTATTTT. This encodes CASSLRQFTDTQYF. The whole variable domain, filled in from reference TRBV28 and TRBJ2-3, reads DVKVTQSSRYLVKRTGEKVFLECVQDMDHENMFWYRQDPGLGLRLIYFSYDVKMKEKGDIPEGYSVSREKKERFSLILESASTNQTSMYLCASSLRQFTDTQYFGPGTRLTVL.

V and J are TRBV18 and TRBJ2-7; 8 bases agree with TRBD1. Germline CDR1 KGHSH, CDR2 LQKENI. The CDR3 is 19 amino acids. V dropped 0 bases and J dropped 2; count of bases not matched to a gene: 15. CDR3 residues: CASSPPGFTAQQGAYEQYF. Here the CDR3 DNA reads TGTGCCAGCTCACCACCGGGTTTCACAGCCCAACAGGGGGCCTACGAGCAGTACTTC.

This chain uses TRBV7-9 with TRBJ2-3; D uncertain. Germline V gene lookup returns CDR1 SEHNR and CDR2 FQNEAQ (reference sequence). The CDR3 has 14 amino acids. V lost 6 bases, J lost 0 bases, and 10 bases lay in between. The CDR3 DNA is TGTGCCAGCAGTCCCTCTTCTAGCACAGATACGCAGTATTTT. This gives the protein CASSPSSSTDTQYF.

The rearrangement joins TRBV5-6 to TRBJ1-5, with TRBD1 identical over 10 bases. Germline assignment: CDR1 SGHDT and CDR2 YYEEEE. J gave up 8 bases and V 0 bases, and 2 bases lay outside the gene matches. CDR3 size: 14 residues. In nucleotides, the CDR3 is TGTGCCAGCAGCTTGGTTGGGACAGGGGAGCCCCAGCATTTT. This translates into CASSLVGTGEPQHF.

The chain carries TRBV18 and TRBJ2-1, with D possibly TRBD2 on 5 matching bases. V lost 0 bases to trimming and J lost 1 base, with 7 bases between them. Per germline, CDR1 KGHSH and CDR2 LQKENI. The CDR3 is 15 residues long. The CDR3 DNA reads TGTGCCAGCTCACCACCGACTACGTCCTACAATGAGCAGTTCTTC. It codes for CASSPPTTSYNEQFF. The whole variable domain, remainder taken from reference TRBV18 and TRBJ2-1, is NAGVMQNPRHLVRRRGQEARLRCSPMKGHSHVYWYRQLPEEGLKFMVYLQKENIIDESGMPKERFSAEFPKEGPSILRIQQVVRGDSAAYFCASSPPTTSYNEQFFGPGTRLTVL.

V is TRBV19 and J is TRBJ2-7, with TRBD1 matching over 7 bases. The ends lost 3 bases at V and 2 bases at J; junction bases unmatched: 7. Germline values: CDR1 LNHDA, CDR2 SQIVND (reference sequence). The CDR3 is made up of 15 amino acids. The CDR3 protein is CASSISGTVTYEQYF. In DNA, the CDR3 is TGTGCCAGTAGTATTTCGGGGACAGTGACCTACGAGCAGTACTTC.

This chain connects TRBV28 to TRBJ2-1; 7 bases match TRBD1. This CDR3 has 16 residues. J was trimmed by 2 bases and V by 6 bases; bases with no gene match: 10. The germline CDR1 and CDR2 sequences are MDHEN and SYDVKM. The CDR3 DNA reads TGTGCCAGCAGCACAGGGGCCCTGGGCACCTACAATGAGCAGTTCTTC. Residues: CASSTGALGTYNEQFF.

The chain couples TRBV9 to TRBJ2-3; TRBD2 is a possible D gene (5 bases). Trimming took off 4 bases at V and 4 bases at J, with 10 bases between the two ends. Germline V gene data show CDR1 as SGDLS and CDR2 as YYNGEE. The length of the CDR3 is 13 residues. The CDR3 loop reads CASSLTEADTQYF. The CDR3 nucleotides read TGTGCCAGCAGCTTAACGGAGGCAGATACGCAGTATTTT.

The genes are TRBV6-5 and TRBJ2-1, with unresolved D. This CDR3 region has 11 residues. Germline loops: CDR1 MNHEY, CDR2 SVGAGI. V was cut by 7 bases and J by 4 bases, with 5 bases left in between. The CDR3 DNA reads TGTGCCAGCAAACGGTACAATGAGCAGTTCTTC. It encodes CASKRYNEQFF.

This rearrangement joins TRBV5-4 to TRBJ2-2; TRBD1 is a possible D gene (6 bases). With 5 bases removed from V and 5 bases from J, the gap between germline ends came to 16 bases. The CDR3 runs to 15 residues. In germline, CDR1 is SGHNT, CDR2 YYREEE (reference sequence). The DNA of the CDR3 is TGTGCCAGCAGTCAAGGGGGTAGACCGACCGGGGAGCTGTTTTTT. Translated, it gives CASSQGGRPTGELFF.

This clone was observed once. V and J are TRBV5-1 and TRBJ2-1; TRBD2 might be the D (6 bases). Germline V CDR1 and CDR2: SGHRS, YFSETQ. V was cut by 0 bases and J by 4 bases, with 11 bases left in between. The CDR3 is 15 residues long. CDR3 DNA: TGCGCCAGCAGCTTGGAAGTTAGCGGTTACAATGAGCAGTTCTTC. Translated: CASSLEVSGYNEQFF.

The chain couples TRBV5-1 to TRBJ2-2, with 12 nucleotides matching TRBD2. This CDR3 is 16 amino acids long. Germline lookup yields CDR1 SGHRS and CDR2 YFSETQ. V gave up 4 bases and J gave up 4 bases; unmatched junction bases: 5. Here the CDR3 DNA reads TGCGCCAGCAGCCCGACTAGCGGGAGCCCCACCGGGGAGCTGTTTTTT. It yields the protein CASSPTSGSPTGELFF.

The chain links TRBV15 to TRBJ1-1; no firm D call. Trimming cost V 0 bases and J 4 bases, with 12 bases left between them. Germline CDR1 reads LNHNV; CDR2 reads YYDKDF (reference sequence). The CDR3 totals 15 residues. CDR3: CATSRDRREGTEAFF. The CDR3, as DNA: TGTGCCACCAGCAGAGATCGAAGGGAGGGCACTGAAGCTTTCTTT.

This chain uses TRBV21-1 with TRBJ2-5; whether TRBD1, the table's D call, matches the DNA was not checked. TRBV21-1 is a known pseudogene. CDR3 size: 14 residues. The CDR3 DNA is TGTGCCAGCAGCAAAGCAGACAGGGAAGAGACCCAGTACTTC. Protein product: CASSKADREETQYF.

CDR3 nucleotides: TGTGCCACCAGCAGAGATTCACAGGGGCACGAGCAGTACTTC. Its translation: CATSRDSQGHEQYF. The chain is built from TRBV15 and TRBJ2-7; 7 positions match TRBD1. Trimming removed 0 bases from V and 5 bases from J; junction bases left unmatched: 4. The germline CDR1 and CDR2 sequences are LNHNV and YYDKDF (reference sequence). The CDR3 is 14 residues long.

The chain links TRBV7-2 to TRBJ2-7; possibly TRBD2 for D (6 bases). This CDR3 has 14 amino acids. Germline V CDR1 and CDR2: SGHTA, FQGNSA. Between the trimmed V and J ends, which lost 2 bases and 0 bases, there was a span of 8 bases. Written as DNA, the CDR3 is TGTGCCAGCAGCTTATTGCGGGACTCCTACGAGCAGTACTTC. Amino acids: CASSLLRDSYEQYF.

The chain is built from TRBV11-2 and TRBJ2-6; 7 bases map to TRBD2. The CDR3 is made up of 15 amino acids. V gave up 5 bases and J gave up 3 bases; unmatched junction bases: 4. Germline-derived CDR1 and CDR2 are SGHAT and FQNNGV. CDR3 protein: CASSLGGFGANVLTF. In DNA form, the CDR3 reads TGTGCCAGCAGCCTGGGAGGGTTTGGGGCCAACGTCCTGACTTTC.

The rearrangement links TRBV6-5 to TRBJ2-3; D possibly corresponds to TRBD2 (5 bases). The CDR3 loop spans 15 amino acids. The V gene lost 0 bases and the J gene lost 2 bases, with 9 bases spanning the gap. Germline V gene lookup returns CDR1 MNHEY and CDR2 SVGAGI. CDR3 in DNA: TGTGCCAGCAGTTACTCGAGGGCGTACACAGATACGCAGTATTTT. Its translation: CASSYSRAYTDTQYF.

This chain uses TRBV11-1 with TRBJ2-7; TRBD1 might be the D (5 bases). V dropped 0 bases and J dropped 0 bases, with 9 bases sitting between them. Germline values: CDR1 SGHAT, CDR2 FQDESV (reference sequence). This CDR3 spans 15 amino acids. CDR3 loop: CASSLAVDSSYEQYF. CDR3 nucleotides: TGTGCCAGCAGCTTAGCTGTAGACAGCTCCTACGAGCAGTACTTC.

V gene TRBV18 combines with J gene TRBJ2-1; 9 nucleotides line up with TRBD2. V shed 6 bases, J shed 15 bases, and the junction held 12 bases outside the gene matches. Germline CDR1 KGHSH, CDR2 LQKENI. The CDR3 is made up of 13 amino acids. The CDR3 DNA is TGTGCCAGCTCCTCCGGACTAGCGACGTTTTGGTTCTTC. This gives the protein CASSSGLATFWFF. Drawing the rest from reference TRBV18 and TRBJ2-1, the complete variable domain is NAGVMQNPRHLVRRRGQEARLRCSPMKGHSHVYWYRQLPEEGLKFMVYLQKENIIDESGMPKERFSAEFPKEGPSILRIQQVVRGDSAAYFCASSSGLATFWFFGPGTRLTVL.

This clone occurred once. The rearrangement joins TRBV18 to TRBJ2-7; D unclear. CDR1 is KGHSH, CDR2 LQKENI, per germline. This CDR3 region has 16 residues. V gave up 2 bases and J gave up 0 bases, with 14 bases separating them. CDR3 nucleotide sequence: TGTGCCAGCTCACCAAACCTGGCCGATAGCTCCTACGAGCAGTACTTC. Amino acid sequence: CASSPNLADSSYEQYF. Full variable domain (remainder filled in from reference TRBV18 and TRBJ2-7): NAGVMQNPRHLVRRRGQEARLRCSPMKGHSHVYWYRQLPEEGLKFMVYLQKENIIDESGMPKERFSAEFPKEGPSILRIQQVVRGDSAAYFCASSPNLADSSYEQYFGPGTRLTVT.

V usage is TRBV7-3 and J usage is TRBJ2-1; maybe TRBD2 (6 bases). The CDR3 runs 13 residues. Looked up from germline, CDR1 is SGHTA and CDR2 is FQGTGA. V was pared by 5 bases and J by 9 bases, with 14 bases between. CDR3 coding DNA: TGTGCCAGCAGCGTAGGAGGGGTTTTTGAGCAGTTCTTC. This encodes CASSVGGVFEQFF.